Detailed here is one T cell receptor beta chain. This receptor's antigen is unknown. Per-base quality was not reported, and no clone a single base away is much larger than it. Other DNA sequences within the sample encode an identical CDR3. This entry is derived from a study of T cell changes during pregnancy in multiple sclerosis (dated 2019 in TCRdb). For the study in its entirety: In women with multiple sclerosis, the researchers looked at how the T cell repertoire shifted as pregnancy progressed.

Receptor amplification or capture employed the immunoSEQ multiplex PCR assay. Sourced from immuneACCESS, this table was stored by TCRdb with only in-frame sequences that have V and J called. A share of the clones is absent; for the studies checked, an unresolved V gene accounts for under half, and the remainder has no known explanation. This sample holds tens of thousands of clones; approximately 90% were observed only once. The ten largest clones represent roughly 0.91% of the sample. As encoded in the germline V gene, CDR1 is SQVTM while CDR2 is ANQGSEA. Germline trimming: 4 bases from V, 10 bases from J; junction bases outside gene matches: 14. The CDR3 runs 17 amino acids, cysteine and phenylalanine included. Of the read, only the CDR3 DNA is kept; its 51 bases are in frame from base 1.

The source was peripheral blood, collected before pregnancy. This receptor was obtained from a female donor with multiple sclerosis, enrolled in a pregnancy study. The chain employs TRBV29-1 and TRBJ2-1; TRBD2 fits 15 bases in the junction. The CDR3 amino acid sequence is: CSVAGGLAGGPAEEQFF. The DNA sequence reads TGCAGCGTTGCTGGTGGACTAGCGGGGGGGCCGGCAGAAGAGCAGTTCTTC.